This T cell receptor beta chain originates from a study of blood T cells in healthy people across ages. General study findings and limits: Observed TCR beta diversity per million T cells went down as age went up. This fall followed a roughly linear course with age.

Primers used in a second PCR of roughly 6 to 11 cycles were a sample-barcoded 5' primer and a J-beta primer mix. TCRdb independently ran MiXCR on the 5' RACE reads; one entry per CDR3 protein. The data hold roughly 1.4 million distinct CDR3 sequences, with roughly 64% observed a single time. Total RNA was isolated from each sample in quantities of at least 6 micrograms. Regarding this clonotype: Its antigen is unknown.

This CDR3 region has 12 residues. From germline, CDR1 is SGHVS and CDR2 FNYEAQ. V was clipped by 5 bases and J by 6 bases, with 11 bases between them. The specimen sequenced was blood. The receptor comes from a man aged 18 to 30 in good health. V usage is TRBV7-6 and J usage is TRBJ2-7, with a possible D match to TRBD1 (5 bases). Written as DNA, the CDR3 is TGTGCCAGCAGCCCTAAAACAGGCGAGCAGTACTTC. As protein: CASSPKTGEQYF.